The rows below give T cell receptor beta chains drawn from one sample of a study of shared clonotypes between healthy human individuals. The method was immunoSEQ multiplex PCR; TCRdb's version includes in-frame clones alone and lacks a portion of them. The sample records about 2.1 million clones, about 92% being singletons. The specimen sequenced was naive CD8+ T cells from PBMCs. The receptors originated from a young man in good health. Some clones in this sample may be carry-over from other donors' samples. CDR3s include the opening cysteine and the closing phenylalanine or tryptophan. Fields, in order: V gene, D gene, J gene, CDR3 DNA, CDR3 protein. D genes are given only for firm matches.

v_call: TRBV29-1; d_call: TRBD1; j_call: TRBJ1-5; cdr3_nt: TGCAGCGTCCGACAGGGTGGGAGCAATCAGCCCCAGCATTTT; cdr3_aa: CSVRQGGSNQPQHF
v_call: TRBV15; d_call: TRBD1; j_call: TRBJ2-5; cdr3_nt: TGTGCCACCAGGGGGACAGGGGGTCACCAAGAGACCCAGTACTTC; cdr3_aa: CATRGTGGHQETQYF
v_call: TRBV7-8; d_call: -; j_call: TRBJ2-1; cdr3_nt: TGTGCCAGCAGCTTATGGACGGGAGTCACGTTATCCTACAATGAGCAGTTCTTC; cdr3_aa: CASSLWTGVTLSYNEQFF
v_call: TRBV9; d_call: -; j_call: TRBJ1-2; cdr3_nt: TGTGCCAGCAGCGTAGGAGGAGACAGTAGGAACTATGGCTACACCTTC; cdr3_aa: CASSVGGDSRNYGYTF
v_call: TRBV27; d_call: -; j_call: TRBJ2-1; cdr3_nt: TGTGCCAGCGGATTATTAGGGGCTCGGGAGCAGTTCTTC; cdr3_aa: CASGLLGAREQFF
v_call: TRBV27; d_call: -; j_call: TRBJ2-1; cdr3_nt: TGTGCCAGCAGTCCCTCGGCGGTGAGCTCCTACAATGAGCAGTTCTTC; cdr3_aa: CASSPSAVSSYNEQFF
v_call: TRBV27; d_call: -; j_call: TRBJ1-1; cdr3_nt: TGTGCCAGCAGCTTATACCCCTTGGGTGGGGCTGAAGCTTTCTTT; cdr3_aa: CASSLYPLGGAEAFF
v_call: TRBV9; d_call: TRBD2; j_call: TRBJ2-1; cdr3_nt: TGTGCCAGCAGCGTAGGGACTAGCCTAACCTACAATGAGCAGTTCTTC; cdr3_aa: CASSVGTSLTYNEQFF
v_call: TRBV7-6; d_call: -; j_call: TRBJ1-2; cdr3_nt: TGTGCCAGCAGCACCAGGGACCGCTACACCTTC; cdr3_aa: CASSTRDRYTF
v_call: TRBV4-3; d_call: -; j_call: TRBJ2-1; cdr3_nt: TGCGCCAGCAGACAGGACTTGAGCTCCTACAATGAGCAGTTCTTC; cdr3_aa: CASRQDLSSYNEQFF